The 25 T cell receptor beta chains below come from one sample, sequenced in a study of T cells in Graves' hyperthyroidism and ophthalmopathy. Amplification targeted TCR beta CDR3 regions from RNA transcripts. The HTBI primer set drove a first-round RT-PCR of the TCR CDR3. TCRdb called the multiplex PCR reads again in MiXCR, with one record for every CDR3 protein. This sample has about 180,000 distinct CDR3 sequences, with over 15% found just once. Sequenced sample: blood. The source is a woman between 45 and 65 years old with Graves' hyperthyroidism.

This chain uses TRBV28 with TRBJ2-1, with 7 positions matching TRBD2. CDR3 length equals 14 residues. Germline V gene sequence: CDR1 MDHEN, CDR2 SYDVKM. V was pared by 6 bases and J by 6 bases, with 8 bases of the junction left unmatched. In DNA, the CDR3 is TGTGCCAGCAGAGCCGGGACTAAGGGCAATGAGCAGTTCTTC. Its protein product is CASRAGTKGNEQFF.

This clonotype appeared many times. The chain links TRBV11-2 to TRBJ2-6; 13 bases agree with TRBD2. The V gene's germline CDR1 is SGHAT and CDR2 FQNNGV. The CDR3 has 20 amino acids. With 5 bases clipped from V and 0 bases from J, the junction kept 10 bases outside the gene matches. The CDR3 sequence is CASSPGTSGDSPSGANVLTF. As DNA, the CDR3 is TGTGCCAGCAGCCCAGGGACTAGCGGGGACTCCCCCTCTGGGGCCAACGTCCTGACTTTC.

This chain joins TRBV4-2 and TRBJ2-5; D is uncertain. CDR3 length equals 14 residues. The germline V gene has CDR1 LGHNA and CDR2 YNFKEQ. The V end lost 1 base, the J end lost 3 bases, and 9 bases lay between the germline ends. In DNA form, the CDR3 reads TGTGCCAGCAGCCAAGTCGGCAGAAAAGAGACCCAGTACTTC. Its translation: CASSQVGRKETQYF.

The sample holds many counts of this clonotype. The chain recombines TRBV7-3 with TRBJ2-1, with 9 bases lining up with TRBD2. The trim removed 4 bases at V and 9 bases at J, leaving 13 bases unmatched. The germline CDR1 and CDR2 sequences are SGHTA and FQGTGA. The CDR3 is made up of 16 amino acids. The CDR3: CASSSQGGGAIGEQFF. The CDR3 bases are TGTGCCAGCAGCTCGCAGGGCGGGGGGGCTATAGGTGAGCAGTTCTTC.

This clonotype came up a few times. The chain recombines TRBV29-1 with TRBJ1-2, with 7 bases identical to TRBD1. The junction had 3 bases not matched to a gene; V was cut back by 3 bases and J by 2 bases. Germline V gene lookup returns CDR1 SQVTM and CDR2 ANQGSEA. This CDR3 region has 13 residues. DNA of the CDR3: TGCAGCGTTGAGGGACAGACGAACTATGGCTACACCTTC. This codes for CSVEGQTNYGYTF. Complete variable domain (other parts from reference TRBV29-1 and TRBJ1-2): SAVISQKPSRDICQRGTSLTIQCQVDSQVTMMFWYRQQPGQSLTLIATANQGSEATYESGFVIDKFPISRPNLTFSTLTVSNMSPEDSSIYLCSVEGQTNYGYTFGSGTRLTVV.

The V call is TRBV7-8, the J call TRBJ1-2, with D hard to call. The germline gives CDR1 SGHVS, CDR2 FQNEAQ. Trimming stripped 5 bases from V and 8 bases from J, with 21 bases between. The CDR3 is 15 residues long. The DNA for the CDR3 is TGTGCCAGCAGCCCTCTGGCCGGTTGTGGTTCCGGCTACACCTTC. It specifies CASSPLAGCGSGYTF.

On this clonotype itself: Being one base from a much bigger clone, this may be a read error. The CDR3 DNA reads TGTGCCATCAGTAACAGGGAAAATTCACCCCTCCACTTT. This gives the protein CAISNRENSPLHF. The chain combines TRBV3-1 with TRBJ1-6, with a possible D match to TRBD1 (6 bases). Per the germline V gene, CDR1 is LGHDT and CDR2 is YNNKEL (reference sequence). Trimming removed 10 bases from V and 7 bases from J, with 14 bases in between. The CDR3 contains 13 residues.

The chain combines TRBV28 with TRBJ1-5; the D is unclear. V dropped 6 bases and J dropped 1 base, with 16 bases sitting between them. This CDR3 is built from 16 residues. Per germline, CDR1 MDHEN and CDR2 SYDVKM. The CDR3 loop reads CASRVTSSPSNQPQHF. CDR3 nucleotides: TGTGCCAGCAGGGTGACTTCTTCCCCCAGCAATCAGCCCCAGCATTTT.

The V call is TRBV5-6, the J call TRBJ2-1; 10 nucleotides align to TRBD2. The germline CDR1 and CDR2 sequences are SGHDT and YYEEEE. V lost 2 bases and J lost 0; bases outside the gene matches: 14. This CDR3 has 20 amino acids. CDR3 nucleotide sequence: TGTGCCAGCAGCTTTGGTGTCCTAGCGGGGGCGCCTAGCTCCTACAATGAGCAGTTCTTC. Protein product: CASSFGVLAGAPSSYNEQFF.

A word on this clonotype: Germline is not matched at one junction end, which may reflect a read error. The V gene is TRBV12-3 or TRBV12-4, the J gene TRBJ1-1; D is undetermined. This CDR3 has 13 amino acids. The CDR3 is CASSFQENTEASF. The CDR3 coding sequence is TGTGCCAGCAGTTTCCAGGAGAACACCGAAGCTTCCTTT.

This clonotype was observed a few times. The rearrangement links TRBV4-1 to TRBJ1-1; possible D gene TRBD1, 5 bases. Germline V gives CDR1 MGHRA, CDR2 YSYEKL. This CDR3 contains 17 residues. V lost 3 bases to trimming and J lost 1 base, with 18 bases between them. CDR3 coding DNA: TGCGCCAGCAGCCAGCCGAGGAGGTCCAGGGAGAACACTGAAGCTTTCTTT. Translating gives CASSQPRRSRENTEAFF.

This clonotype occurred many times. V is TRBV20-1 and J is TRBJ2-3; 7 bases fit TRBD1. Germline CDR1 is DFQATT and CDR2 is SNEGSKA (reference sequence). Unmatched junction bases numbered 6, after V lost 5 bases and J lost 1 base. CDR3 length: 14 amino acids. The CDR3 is CSAPRDRGTDTQYF. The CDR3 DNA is TGCAGTGCTCCCCGGGACAGAGGCACAGATACGCAGTATTTT.

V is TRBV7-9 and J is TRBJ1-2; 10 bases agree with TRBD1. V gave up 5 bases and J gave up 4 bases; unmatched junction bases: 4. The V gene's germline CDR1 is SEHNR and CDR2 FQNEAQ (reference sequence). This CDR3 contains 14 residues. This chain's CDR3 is CASSHRDRGYGYTF. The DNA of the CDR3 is TGTGCCAGCAGCCACCGGGACAGGGGCTATGGCTACACCTTC.

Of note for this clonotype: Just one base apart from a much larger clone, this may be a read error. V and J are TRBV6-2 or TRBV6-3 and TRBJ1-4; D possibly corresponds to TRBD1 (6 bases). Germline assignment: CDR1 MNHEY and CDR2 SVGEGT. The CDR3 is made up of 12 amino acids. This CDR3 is CASRNRDERLFF. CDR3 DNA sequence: TGTGCCAGCAGAAACAGGGATGAAAGACTGTTTTTT.

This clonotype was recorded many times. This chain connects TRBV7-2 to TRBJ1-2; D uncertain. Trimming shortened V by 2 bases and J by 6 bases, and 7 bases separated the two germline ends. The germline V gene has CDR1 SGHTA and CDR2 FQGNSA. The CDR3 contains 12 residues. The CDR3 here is CASSLHGDGYTF. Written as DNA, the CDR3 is TGTGCCAGCAGCTTACACGGAGATGGCTACACCTTC.

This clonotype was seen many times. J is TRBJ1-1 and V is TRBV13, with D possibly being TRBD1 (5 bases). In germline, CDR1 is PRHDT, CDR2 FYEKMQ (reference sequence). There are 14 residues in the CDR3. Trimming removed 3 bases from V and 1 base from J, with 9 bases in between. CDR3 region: CASSFRVENTEAFF. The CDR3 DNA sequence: TGTGCCAGCAGCTTCAGGGTTGAGAACACTGAAGCTTTCTTT.

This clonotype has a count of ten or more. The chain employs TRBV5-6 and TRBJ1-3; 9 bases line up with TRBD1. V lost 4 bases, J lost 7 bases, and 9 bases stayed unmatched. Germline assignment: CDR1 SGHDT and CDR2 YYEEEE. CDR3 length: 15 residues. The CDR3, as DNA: TGTGCCAGCAGCCCAGGGACAGGGAATAGGAACACCATATATTTT. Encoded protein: CASSPGTGNRNTIYF.

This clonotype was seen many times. The CDR3 reads CASRLMGRTAFF. DNA of the CDR3: TGTGCCAGCAGGCTTATGGGGCGGACAGCTTTCTTT. The V call is TRBV28, the J call TRBJ1-1; TRBD1 might be the D (5 bases). The CDR3 extends over 12 amino acids. Trimming removed 6 bases at V and 10 bases at J, with 15 bases between. Germline V CDR1 and CDR2: MDHEN, SYDVKM.

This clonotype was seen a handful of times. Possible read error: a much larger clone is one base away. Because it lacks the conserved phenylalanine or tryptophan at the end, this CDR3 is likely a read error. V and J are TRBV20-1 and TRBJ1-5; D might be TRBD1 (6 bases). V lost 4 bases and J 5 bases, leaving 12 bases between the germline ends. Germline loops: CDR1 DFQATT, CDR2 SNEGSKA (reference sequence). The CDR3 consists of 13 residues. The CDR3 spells CSATDSPDQPQHS. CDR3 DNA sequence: TGCAGTGCTACGGACAGCCCTGATCAGCCCCAGCATTCT.

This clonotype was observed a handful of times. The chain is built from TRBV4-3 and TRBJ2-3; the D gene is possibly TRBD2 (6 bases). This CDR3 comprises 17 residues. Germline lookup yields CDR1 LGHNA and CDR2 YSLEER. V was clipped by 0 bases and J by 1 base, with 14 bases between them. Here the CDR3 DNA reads TGCGCCAGCAGCCAAGATATCGGACTAAGTGGCACAGATACGCAGTATTTT. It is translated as CASSQDIGLSGTDTQYF.

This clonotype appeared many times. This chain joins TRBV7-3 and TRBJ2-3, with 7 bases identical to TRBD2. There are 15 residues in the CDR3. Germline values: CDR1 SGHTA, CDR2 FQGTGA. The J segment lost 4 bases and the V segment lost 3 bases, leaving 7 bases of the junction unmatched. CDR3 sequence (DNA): TGTGCCAGCAGCTTGTCGCGGGGGAACCCAGATACGCAGTATTTT. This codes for CASSLSRGNPDTQYF.

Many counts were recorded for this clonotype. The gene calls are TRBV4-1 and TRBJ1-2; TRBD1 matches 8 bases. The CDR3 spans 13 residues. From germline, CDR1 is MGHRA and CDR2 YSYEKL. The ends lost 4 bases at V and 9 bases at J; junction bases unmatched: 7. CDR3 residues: CASSPDRVYSYTF. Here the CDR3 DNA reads TGCGCCAGCAGCCCGGACAGGGTGTATAGCTACACCTTC.

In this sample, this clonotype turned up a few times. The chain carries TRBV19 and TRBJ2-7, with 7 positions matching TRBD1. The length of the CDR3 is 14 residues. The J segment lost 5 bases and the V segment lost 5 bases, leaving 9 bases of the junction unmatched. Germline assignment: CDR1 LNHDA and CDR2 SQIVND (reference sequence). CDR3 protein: CASSAPTGWDEQYF. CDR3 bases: TGTGCCAGTAGTGCACCGACAGGGTGGGACGAGCAGTACTTC. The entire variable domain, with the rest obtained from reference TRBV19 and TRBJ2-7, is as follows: DGGITQSPKYLFRKEGQNVTLSCEQNLNHDAMYWYRQDPGQGLRLIYYSQIVNDFQKGDIAEGYSVSREKKESFPLTVTSAQKNPTAFYLCASSAPTGWDEQYFGPGTRLTVT.

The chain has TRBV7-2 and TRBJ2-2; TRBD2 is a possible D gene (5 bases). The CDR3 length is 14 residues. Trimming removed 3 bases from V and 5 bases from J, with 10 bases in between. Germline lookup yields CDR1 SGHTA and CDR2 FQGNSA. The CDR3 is CASSFVSGTGELFF. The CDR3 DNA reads TGTGCCAGCAGCTTTGTTTCGGGAACCGGGGAGCTGTTTTTT.

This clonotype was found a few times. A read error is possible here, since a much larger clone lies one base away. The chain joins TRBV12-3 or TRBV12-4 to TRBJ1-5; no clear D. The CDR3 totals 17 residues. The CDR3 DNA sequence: TGTGCCTGCAGCCTGGGGAATGACAAGTATAGCAATCAGCCCCAGCATTTT. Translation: CACSLGNDKYSNQPQHF.